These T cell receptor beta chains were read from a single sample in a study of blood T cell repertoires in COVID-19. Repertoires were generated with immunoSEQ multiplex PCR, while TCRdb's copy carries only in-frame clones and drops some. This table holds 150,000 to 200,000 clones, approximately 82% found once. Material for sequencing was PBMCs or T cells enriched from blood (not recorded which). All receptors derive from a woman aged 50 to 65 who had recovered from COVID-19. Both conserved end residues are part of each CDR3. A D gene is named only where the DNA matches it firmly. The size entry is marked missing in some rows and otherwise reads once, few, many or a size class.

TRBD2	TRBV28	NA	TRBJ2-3	CASNTPRDGRDTQYF	TGTGCCAGCAATACCCCTAGGGACGGGAGGGATACGCAGTATTTT
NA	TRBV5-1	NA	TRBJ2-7	CASSLAGDGPYEQYF	TGCGCCAGCAGCTTGGCGGGAGACGGCCCCTACGAGCAGTACTTC
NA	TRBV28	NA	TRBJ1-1	CASSYGGDVNTEAFF	TGTGCCAGCAGTTACGGGGGGGATGTGAACACTGAAGCTTTCTTT
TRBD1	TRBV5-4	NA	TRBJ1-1	CASSIDRVAEAFF	TGTGCCAGCAGCATAGACAGGGTGGCTGAAGCTTTCTTT
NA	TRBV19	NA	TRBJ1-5	CASSIKPSGNQPQHF	TGTGCCAGTAGTATAAAACCGTCGGGGAATCAGCCCCAGCATTTT
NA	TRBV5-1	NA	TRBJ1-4	CASSPGHPTNEKLFF	TGCGCCAGCAGCCCCGGACACCCAACTAATGAAAAACTGTTTTTT
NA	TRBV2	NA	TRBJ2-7	CASSSIRTASYEQYF	TGTGCCAGCAGTTCAATTAGGACAGCCTCCTACGAGCAGTACTTC
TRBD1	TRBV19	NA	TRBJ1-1	CASSPGQGWTEAFF	TGTGCCAGTAGTCCCGGACAGGGATGGACTGAAGCTTTCTTT
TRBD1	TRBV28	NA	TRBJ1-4	CASAEGGRQGSNEKLFF	TGTGCCAGCGCTGAGGGGGGCAGACAGGGGTCTAATGAAAAACTGTTTTTT
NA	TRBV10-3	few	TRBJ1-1	CAARVSMNTEAFF	TGTGCCGCCCGGGTGAGCATGAACACTGAAGCTTTCTTT
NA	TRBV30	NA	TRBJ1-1	CAWSQTGRGTEAFF	TGTGCCTGGAGCCAAACAGGGAGAGGCACTGAAGCTTTCTTT
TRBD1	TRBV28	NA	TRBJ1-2	CASNQGVGYTF	TGTGCCAGCAACCAGGGGGTTGGCTACACCTTC
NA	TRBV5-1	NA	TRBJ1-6	CASGGSDNSPLHF	TGCGCCAGCGGAGGATCCGATAATTCACCCCTCCACTTT
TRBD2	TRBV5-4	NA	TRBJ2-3	CASSFLLAGGTDTQYF	TGTGCCAGCAGCTTCCTACTAGCGGGAGGCACAGATACGCAGTATTTT
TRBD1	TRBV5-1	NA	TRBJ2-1	CASAFGSGKQGVAYNEQFF	TGCGCCAGCGCTTTTGGTTCCGGGAAACAGGGGGTTGCCTACAATGAGCAGTTCTTC
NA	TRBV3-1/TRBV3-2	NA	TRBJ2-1	CASSQGDFGYDEQFF	TGTGCCAGCAGCCAAGGGGACTTCGGGTACGATGAGCAGTTCTTC
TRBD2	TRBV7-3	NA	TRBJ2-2	CASSTPRTSGSTGELFF	TGTGCCAGCAGCACTCCTCGGACTAGCGGAAGCACCGGGGAGCTGTTTTTT
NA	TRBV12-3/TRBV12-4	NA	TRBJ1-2	CASNFRGAGGYTF	TGTGCCAGCAACTTTCGGGGGGCAGGGGGCTACACCTTC
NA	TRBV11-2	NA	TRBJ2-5	CASSLAYAGGLDMYF	TGTGCCAGCAGCTTAGCTTACGCGGGTGGCCTGGATATGTACTTC
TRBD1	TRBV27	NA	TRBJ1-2	CASSRDRGSGYGYTF	TGTGCCAGTTCTAGGGACAGGGGGTCGGGTTATGGCTACACCTTC
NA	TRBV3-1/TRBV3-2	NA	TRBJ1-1	CASSQGEGGTEAFF	TGTGCCAGCAGCCAGGGGGAGGGGGGAACTGAAGCTTTCTTT
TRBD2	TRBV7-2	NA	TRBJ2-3	CASSFWVTAGAPPTDTQYF	TGTGCCAGCAGCTTTTGGGTTACGGCGGGAGCCCCCCCCACAGATACGCAGTATTTT
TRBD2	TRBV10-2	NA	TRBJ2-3	CASGLAGGDTQYF	TGCGCCAGCGGACTAGCGGGAGGGGATACGCAGTATTTT
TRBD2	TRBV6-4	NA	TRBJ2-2	CASRREENTGELFF	TGTGCCAGCAGGCGGGAGGAGAACACCGGGGAGCTGTTTTTT
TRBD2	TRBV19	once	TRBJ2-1	CASSITSGSTYNEQFF	TGTGCCAGTAGTATCACAAGCGGGAGCACCTACAATGAGCAGTTCTTC
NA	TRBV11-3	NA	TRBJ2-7	CASSLSHSYEQYF	TGTGCCAGCAGCTTGTCACATTCCTACGAGCAGTACTTC
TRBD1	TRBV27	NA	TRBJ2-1	CASSPRTGATRNEQFF	TGTGCCAGCAGTCCGCGGACAGGGGCCACCCGCAATGAGCAGTTCTTC
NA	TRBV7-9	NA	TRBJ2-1	CASSFWAGAYNEQFF	TGTGCCAGCAGCTTCTGGGCAGGGGCCTACAATGAGCAGTTCTTC
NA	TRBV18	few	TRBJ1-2	CASSADKDYGYTF	TGTGCCAGCTCAGCGGACAAAGACTATGGCTACACCTTC
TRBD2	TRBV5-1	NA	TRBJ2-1	CASSWTSGKGNEQFF	TGCGCCAGCAGCTGGACTAGCGGGAAGGGGAATGAGCAGTTCTTC
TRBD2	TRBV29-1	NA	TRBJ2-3	CSVSRGRLAGAGTDTQYF	TGCAGCGTTTCCCGGGGGCGGCTAGCGGGAGCTGGCACAGATACGCAGTATTTT
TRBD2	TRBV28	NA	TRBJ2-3	CASSLSGRATTDTQYF	TGTGCCAGCAGTCTGAGCGGGAGGGCTACAACAGATACGCAGTATTTT
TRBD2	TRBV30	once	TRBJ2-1	CAWKKAGGGYNEQFF	TGTGCCTGGAAAAAAGCGGGAGGTGGCTACAATGAGCAGTTCTTC
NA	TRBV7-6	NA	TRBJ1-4	CASSPRQGVSEKLFF	TGTGCCAGCAGCCCCCGTCAGGGTGTGAGCGAAAAACTGTTTTTT
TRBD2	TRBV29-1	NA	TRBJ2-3	CSVEGLGFSDTQYF	TGCAGCGTTGAGGGACTAGGATTTTCAGATACGCAGTATTTT
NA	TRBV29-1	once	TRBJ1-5	CSVEEGGDQPQHF	TGCAGCGTTGAGGAGGGAGGCGATCAGCCCCAGCATTTT
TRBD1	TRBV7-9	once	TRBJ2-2	CASSLGQGRTGELFF	TGTGCCAGCAGCTTAGGACAGGGAAGGACCGGGGAGCTGTTTTTT
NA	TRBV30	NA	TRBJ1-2	CAWSEWETGGYGYTF	TGTGCCTGGAGTGAATGGGAGACGGGCGGCTATGGCTACACCTTC
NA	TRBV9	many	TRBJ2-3	CASSVDWAGTDTQYF	TGTGCCAGCAGCGTAGATTGGGCCGGCACAGATACGCAGTATTTT
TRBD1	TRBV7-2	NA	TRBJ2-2	CASSPTLGGQGTGELFF	TGTGCCAGCAGCCCCACCCTTGGAGGACAGGGCACCGGGGAGCTGTTTTTT
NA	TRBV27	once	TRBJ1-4	CASSHRAVSEKLFF	TGTGCCAGCAGTCACAGGGCCGTGAGTGAAAAACTGTTTTTT
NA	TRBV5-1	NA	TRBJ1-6	CASRPQGYDSPLHF	TGCGCCAGCAGGCCACAGGGTTACGATTCACCCCTCCACTTT
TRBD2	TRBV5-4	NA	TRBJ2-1	CASSYTGSGNNEQFF	TGTGCCAGCAGCTATACGGGGAGCGGGAACAATGAGCAGTTCTTC
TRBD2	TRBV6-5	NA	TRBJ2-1	CASSGTSVGEQFF	TGTGCCAGCTCTGGGACTAGTGTGGGAGAGCAGTTCTTC
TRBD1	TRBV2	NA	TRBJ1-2	CASQSQGTGYTF	TGTGCCAGCCAGTCACAGGGGACTGGTTACACCTTC
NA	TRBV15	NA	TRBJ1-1	CATNPTGMNTEAFF	TGTGCCACCAACCCGACAGGCATGAACACTGAAGCTTTCTTT
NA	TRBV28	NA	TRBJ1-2	CASSLALQAIYGYTF	TGTGCCAGCAGTTTAGCTCTACAGGCGATCTATGGCTACACCTTC
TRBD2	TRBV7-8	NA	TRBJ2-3	CASSKGLAAADTQYF	TGTGCCAGCAGCAAAGGACTAGCGGCCGCAGATACGCAGTATTTT
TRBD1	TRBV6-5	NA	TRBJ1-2	CASSYDRGRRGYTF	TGTGCCAGCAGTTACGACAGGGGGCGAAGAGGCTACACCTTC
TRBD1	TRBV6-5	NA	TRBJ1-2	CASRSRDRGYGYTF	TGTGCCAGCAGGTCCCGGGACAGGGGCTATGGCTACACCTTC
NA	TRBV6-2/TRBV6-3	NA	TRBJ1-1	CASSTRRERAFF	TGTGCCAGCAGTACCAGGAGGGAAAGAGCTTTCTTT
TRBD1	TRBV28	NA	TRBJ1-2	CASITQGAPYGYTF	TGTGCCAGCATTACCCAGGGGGCGCCATATGGCTACACCTTC
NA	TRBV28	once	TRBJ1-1	CAIRGGAEAFF	TGTGCCATCAGAGGGGGGGCTGAAGCTTTCTTT
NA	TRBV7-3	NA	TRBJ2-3	CASSLTGLLDTQYF	TGTGCCAGCAGCTTAACGGGACTCTTGGATACGCAGTATTTT
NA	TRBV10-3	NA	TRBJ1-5	CAIRPSGGYQPQHF	TGTGCCATCAGGCCCTCAGGTGGCTATCAGCCCCAGCATTTT
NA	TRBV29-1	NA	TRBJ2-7	CSVVRRDEQYF	TGCAGCGTTGTTCGTCGGGACGAGCAGTACTTC
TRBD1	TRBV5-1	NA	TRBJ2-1	CASRMGQDNEQFF	TGCGCCAGCAGAATGGGACAGGACAATGAGCAGTTCTTC